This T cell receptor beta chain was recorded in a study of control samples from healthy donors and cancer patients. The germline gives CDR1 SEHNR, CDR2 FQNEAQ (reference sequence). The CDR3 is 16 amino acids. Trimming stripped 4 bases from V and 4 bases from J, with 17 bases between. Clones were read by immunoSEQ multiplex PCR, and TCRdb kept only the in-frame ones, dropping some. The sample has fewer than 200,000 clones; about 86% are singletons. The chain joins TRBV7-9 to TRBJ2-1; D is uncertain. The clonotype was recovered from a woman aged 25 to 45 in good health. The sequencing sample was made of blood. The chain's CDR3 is CASSSTLTLLYNEQFF. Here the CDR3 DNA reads TGTGCCAGCAGCTCCACTCTCACCCTCTTATACAATGAGCAGTTCTTC.